This TCR beta chain was recovered during a study of T-cell memory formation after mild COVID-19. Whole-study findings and limits: Contracting CD4+ clones were located mainly in CM and EM, and CD8+ clones in EMRA. In pre-infection memory, a portion of responding clones appeared, which suggested that cross-reactive memory joined.

V was shortened by 3 bases and J by 0 bases, with 8 bases between the two germline ends. Per germline, CDR1 SEHNR and CDR2 FQNEAQ (reference sequence). The CDR3 sequence is 14 residues long. Worth noting for this clonotype: Its specificity is not known.

TCR alpha and TCR beta cDNA libraries carrying sample barcodes and UMIs came from 5'RACE with constant-segment primers. TCRdb re-called the 5' RACE reads through MiXCR, storing one row per CDR3 protein. The sample lists 470,000 or so distinct CDR3 sequences, roughly 18% seen once, with 9% to 15% in the top ten. Sequenced sample: PBMCs or a T cell subset sorted from them (not recorded which). The origin of this receptor is an adult woman who had mild COVID-19 (a few samples of this study predate the infection). Cell type and time point are not known. V usage is TRBV7-9 and J usage is TRBJ1-1; D remains unclear. This chain's CDR3 is CASSLLQLNTEAFF. CDR3 DNA: TGTGCCAGCAGCTTGTTACAGCTGAACACTGAAGCTTTCTTT.